The TCR beta chain described here comes from a study of cytomegalovirus exposure and HLA in healthy donors. Study-level points and caveats: Among the most significant clusters, several appeared linked to common viral pathogens in a later analysis. A few CMV-associated chains proved CMV antigen-specific in vitro. It was 150 to 200 TCR beta chains that were listed as cytomegalovirus-associated.

V lost 2 bases, J lost 2 bases, and 16 bases lay in between. Germline V CDR1 and CDR2: MNHEY, SVGAGI. The CDR3 has 16 amino acids. PCR was performed using 60 Vbeta and 13 Jbeta primers. Here immunoSEQ multiplex PCR was the method, and the copy in TCRdb shows in-frame clones only, minus some. The sample has 120,000 or so clones; 65% to 80% are singletons. In the case of this clone: Its antigen is unidentified.

The rearrangement links TRBV6-5 to TRBJ2-7; D remains ambiguous. This TCR came from a woman in her thirties or forties in good health and CMV-seropositive. Sequenced: PBMCs. The CDR3 DNA reads as TGTGCCAGCAGTTACGGCGGCAGCACCTCAACCTACGAGCAGTACTTC. As protein: CASSYGGSTSTYEQYF.